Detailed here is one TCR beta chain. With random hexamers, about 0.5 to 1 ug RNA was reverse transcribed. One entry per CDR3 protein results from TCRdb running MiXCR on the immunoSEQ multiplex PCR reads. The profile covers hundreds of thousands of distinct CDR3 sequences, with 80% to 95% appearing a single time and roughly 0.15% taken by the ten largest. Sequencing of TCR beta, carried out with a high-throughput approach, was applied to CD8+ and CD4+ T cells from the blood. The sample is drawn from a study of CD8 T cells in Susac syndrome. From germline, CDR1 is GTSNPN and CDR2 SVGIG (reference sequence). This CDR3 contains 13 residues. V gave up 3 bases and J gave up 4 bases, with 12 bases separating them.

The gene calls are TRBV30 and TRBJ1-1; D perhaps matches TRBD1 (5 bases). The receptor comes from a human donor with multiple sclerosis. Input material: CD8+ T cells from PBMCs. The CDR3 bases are TGTGCCTGGAGCCCGGGGGGGACCACTGAAGCTTTCTTT. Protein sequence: CAWSPGGTTEAFF.